Included here is one T cell receptor (beta chain) sequence, with context. This specimen belongs to a study of blood T cell repertoires in COVID-19. Study as a whole: The samples span acute and convalescent COVID-19 from the United States, Italy and Spain. Sample material is recorded as cDNA or gDNA derived from T cells, B-cell-depleted T cells, or PBMCs.

How the authors handled the data: Scientists estimated how many nucleated cells there were by amplifying reference gene primers. Clones were read by immunoSEQ multiplex PCR, and TCRdb kept only the in-frame ones, dropping some. Clonal size and the V and J genes are those of that table, whereas D and trimming came from the DNA. The sample lists about 240,000 clones, around 87% occurring once. V was shortened by 1 base and J by 7 bases, with 9 bases between the two germline ends. The CDR3 spans 14 residues. The germline gives CDR1 SGHDT, CDR2 YYEEEE. The sample was peripheral blood. The chain has TRBV5-6 and TRBJ1-6, with D unclear. This clonotype was sampled from a man between 60 and 70 years old who had recovered from COVID-19. The CDR3 is CASSLFLSNSPLHF. In DNA form, the CDR3 reads TGTGCCAGCAGCTTGTTTTTGTCAAATTCACCCCTCCACTTT.